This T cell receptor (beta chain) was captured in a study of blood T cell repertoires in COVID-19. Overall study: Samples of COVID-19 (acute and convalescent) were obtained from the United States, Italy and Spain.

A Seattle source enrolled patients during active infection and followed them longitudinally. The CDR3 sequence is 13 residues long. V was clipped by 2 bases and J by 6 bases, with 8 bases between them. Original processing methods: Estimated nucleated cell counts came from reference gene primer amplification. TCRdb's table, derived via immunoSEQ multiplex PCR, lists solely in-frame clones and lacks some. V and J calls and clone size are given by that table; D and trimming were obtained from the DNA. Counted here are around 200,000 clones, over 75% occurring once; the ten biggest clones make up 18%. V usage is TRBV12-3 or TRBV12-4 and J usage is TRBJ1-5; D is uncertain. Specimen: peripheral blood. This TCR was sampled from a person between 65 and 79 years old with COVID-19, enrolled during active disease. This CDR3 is CASSLRESQPQHF. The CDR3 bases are TGTGCCAGCAGTTTACGGGAAAGTCAGCCCCAGCATTTT.